Below, 18 T cell receptor delta chains from the same sample are listed, as sequenced in a study of Vδ1+ human thymocytes. For these TCRs, the target antigens are not known. Extracted RNA was reverse transcribed into cDNA. Multiplex PCR used pooled V-gene forward primers and a constant-region reverse primer to amplify CDR3s. TCRdb re-called the multiplex PCR reads through CATT. The sample lists roughly 25,000 delta-chain clones, 25% to 30% occurring once. Whole-study results and caveats: Thymic TRG and TRD repertoires appeared highly polyclonal, with Gaussian CDR3 length distributions.

The sample comprised Vdelta1+ gamma-delta thymocytes from the thymus. Subset: FACS-sorted CD3+ TCRalphabeta- TCRVdelta1+ TCRVdelta2- thymocytes. Every receptor here comes from a boy younger than two who had congenital heart surgery.

This clone was seen a few times. The chain is built from TRDV1 and TRDJ1; 7 bases are shared with TRDD2. Germline loops: CDR1 TSWWSYY, CDR2 QGS. The CDR3 runs 19 residues. Germline trimming cut 0 bases from V and 2 bases from J; bases unmatched to any gene: 15. The CDR3 protein is CALGELTPFLLRPTDKLIF. The CDR3 bases are TGTGCTCTTGGGGAACTAACCCCCTTCCTCCTTAGACCAACCGATAAACTCATCTTT.

This clone was picked up a small number of times. The chain couples TRDV1 to TRDJ1; perhaps TRDD3 as D (6 bases). The germline V gene encodes CDR1 TSWWSYY and CDR2 QGS. V shed 4 bases and J shed 8 bases, with 20 bases lying between them. The CDR3 contains 15 residues. CDR3 amino acids: CALGGTWRYDQKLIF. The DNA for the CDR3 is TGTGCTCTTGGGGGAACTTGGAGATACGATCAAAAACTCATCTTT.

This chain connects TRDV1 to TRDJ1; 10 bases line up with TRDD3. Germline V CDR1 and CDR2: TSWWSYY, QGS. The V segment lost 2 bases and the J segment 7 bases; nucleotides outside the gene matches: 19. The CDR3 totals 19 residues. The CDR3 DNA follows: TGTGCTCTTGGGGAAGGCCTTTGGGCCTGGGGGATAACCGCCCCTAAACTCATCTTT. Its translation is CALGEGLWAWGITAPKLIF.

The V and J genes are TRDV1 and TRDJ1; TRDD3 might be the D (5 bases). V lost 8 bases and J 8 bases, leaving 33 bases between the germline ends. Germline CDR1 and CDR2: TSWWSYY and QGS. The CDR3 is made up of 18 amino acids. The CDR3 spells CALRSQTPGPLGGLKLIF. The CDR3 DNA reads as TGTGCTCTTAGGTCCCAAACCCCGGGGCCTCTCGGGGGCTTGAAACTCATCTTT.

About this clone itself: Distinct nucleotide sequences in the sample also encode this CDR3. This chain joins TRDV1 and TRDJ1, with D possibly TRDD2 on 5 matching bases. This CDR3 comprises 19 residues. Between the trimmed V and J ends, which lost 0 bases and 0 bases, there was a span of 20 bases. In germline, CDR1 is TSWWSYY, CDR2 QGS. The CDR3 loop is CALGELTPSTRRYTDKLIF. In DNA, the CDR3 is TGTGCTCTTGGGGAACTCACACCTTCGACTAGGAGGTACACCGATAAACTCATCTTT.

The chain links TRDV1 to TRDJ1; the match to TRDD3 covers 12 bases. The CDR3 is made up of 21 amino acids. The V gene end was trimmed by 2 bases and the J gene end by 0 bases; junction bases not matched to a gene: 16. Germline CDR1 TSWWSYY, CDR2 QGS. As DNA, the CDR3 is TGTGCTCTTGGGGAAGGGCCTACTGGGGGATACCCTTCTAGGTACACCGATAAACTCATCTTT. The encoded protein is CALGEGPTGGYPSRYTDKLIF.

This clone was observed once. Given a much more abundant clone one base away, this may be a read error. The J gene is TRDJ1, the V gene TRDV1; 7 bases agree with TRDD3. Germline loops: CDR1 TSWWSYY, CDR2 QGS. The CDR3 totals 19 residues. The CDR3 here is CARGEVRALRRGDTDKLIF. The CDR3 DNA reads TGTGCTCGTGGGGAGGTTAGGGCTCTACGAAGGGGGGATACCGATAAACTCATCTTT.

V usage is TRDV1 and J usage is TRDJ1; no definite D call. Germline CDR1 is TSWWSYY and CDR2 is QGS. The CDR3 is 15 residues long. Trimming shortened V by 5 bases and J by 1 base, and 14 bases separated the two germline ends. The CDR3 coding sequence is TGTGCTCTTGGGTGTAGCAGAGTTCCCACCGATAAACTCATCTTT. It specifies CALGCSRVPTDKLIF.

This chain joins TRDV1 and TRDJ1; D possibly corresponds to TRDD3 (7 bases). This CDR3 region has 21 residues. The V gene's germline CDR1 is TSWWSYY and CDR2 QGS. V was trimmed by 2 bases and J by 5 bases, leaving 33 bases between them. CDR3: CALGEGPPPTFYWGPGDKLIF. The CDR3 coding sequence is TGTGCTCTTGGGGAAGGCCCCCCTCCTACTTTCTACTGGGGCCCCGGAGATAAACTCATCTTT.

This clone was seen only a few times. The rearrangement joins TRDV1 to TRDJ1; a possible D gene is TRDD3 (6 bases). The CDR3 is made up of 20 amino acids. Looked up from germline, CDR1 is TSWWSYY and CDR2 is QGS. Trimming left V 0 bases short and J 4 bases short, with 27 bases between. The DNA of the CDR3 is TGTGCTCTTGGGGAACTAGTTGGGGATGCCAGGCCTCCCTTGGGCGATAAACTCATCTTT. This translates into CALGELVGDARPPLGDKLIF.

The V and J genes are TRDV1 and TRDJ1; D gene uncertain. This CDR3 spans 19 amino acids. V was cut by 4 bases and J by 0 bases, with 24 bases left in between. Looked up from germline, CDR1 is TSWWSYY and CDR2 is QGS. This chain's CDR3 is CALGVRIPEPLVYTDKLIF. CDR3 nucleotides: TGTGCTCTTGGGGTAAGAATCCCTGAACCTTTGGTGTACACCGATAAACTCATCTTT.

V gene TRDV1 combines with J gene TRDJ1; tentatively, D is TRDD3 (5 bases). CDR3 length: 15 amino acids. Between the trimmed V and J ends, which lost 2 bases and 11 bases, there was a span of 21 bases. Germline V gives CDR1 TSWWSYY, CDR2 QGS. The CDR3 DNA is TGTGCTCTTGGGGAAGAGCGGGGGCGCGGTCCAGAGCTCATCTTT. It yields the protein CALGEERGRGPELIF.

This clone has just a few counts. One junction end disagrees with the germline gene, perhaps due to a read error. The gene calls are TRDV1 and TRDJ1; 12 positions match TRDD3. There are 24 residues in the CDR3. Germline V gene lookup returns CDR1 TSWWSYY and CDR2 QGS. The CDR3 region is CALGEGKGGLPLGDTPPDTDRLIF. For the CDR3, the DNA is TGTGCTCTTGGGGAAGGGAAAGGGGGGCTGCCACTGGGGGATACCCCTCCGGACACCGATAGACTCATCTTT.

This clone was found a few times. This chain links TRDV1 with TRDJ1; 13 bases align to TRDD3. Germline assignment: CDR1 TSWWSYY and CDR2 QGS. Losses at the gene ends were 2 bases for V and 1 base for J; bases not matched to a gene: 25. The CDR3 totals 24 residues. The CDR3 region is CALGEISNPTVNWGIRLGTDKLIF. The DNA for the CDR3 is TGTGCTCTTGGGGAAATCTCAAATCCTACTGTCAACTGGGGGATACGGTTGGGCACCGATAAACTCATCTTT.

This clone has just a few counts. This chain links TRDV1 with TRDJ1; 9 nucleotides align to TRDD3. Germline CDR1 reads TSWWSYY; CDR2 reads QGS. This CDR3 spans 17 amino acids. Germline trimming cut 0 bases from V and 5 bases from J; bases unmatched to any gene: 10. DNA of the CDR3: TGTGCTCTTGGGGAACTCACGTACTGGGGGACCGAAGATAAACTCATCTTT. Its translation: CALGELTYWGTEDKLIF.

The sample holds a few counts of this clone. The gene calls are TRDV1 and TRDJ1; TRDD2 matches 9 bases. CDR1 and CDR2 (germline): TSWWSYY, QGS. The CDR3 spans 20 residues. The trim removed 1 base at V and 1 base at J, leaving 16 bases unmatched. CDR3 nucleotide sequence: TGTGCTCTTGGGGAACGCCCCCCTTCCTACGGCTCCTGGGGCACCGATAAACTCATCTTT. Protein product: CALGERPPSYGSWGTDKLIF.

The chain carries TRDV1 and TRDJ1, with D possibly called TRDD2 or TRDD3 (7 bases each). Germline assignment: CDR1 TSWWSYY and CDR2 QGS. The CDR3 extends over 20 amino acids. The V and J ends lost 4 bases and 0 bases respectively, with 27 bases between them. The CDR3 nucleotides are TGTGCTCTTGGGGCCGGGCTTCCTATTACTCTGGGGGGAGACACCGATAAACTCATCTTT. Its translation is CALGAGLPITLGGDTDKLIF.

This clone showed up just a few times. Other DNA sequences from this sample encode an identical CDR3 as well. This chain links TRDV1 with TRDJ1; unclear D gene. The CDR3 is 19 amino acids. Trimming took 4 bases from V and 0 from J, leaving 24 bases between them. Germline V gene sequence: CDR1 TSWWSYY, CDR2 QGS. CDR3: CALGAPSSYIPAYTDKLIF. The CDR3 nucleotides read TGTGCTCTTGGGGCCCCCAGTTCATATATCCCGGCCTACACCGATAAACTCATCTTT.